The TCR beta chain under discussion was sequenced for a study of T cells in Graves' hyperthyroidism and ophthalmopathy. RNA transcripts gave rise to amplified TCR beta CDR3 regions. First-round RT-PCR targeting the TCR CDR3 was performed with the HTBI primer set. TCRdb processed the multiplex PCR reads anew with MiXCR; each CDR3 protein has one entry. The data contain some 650,000 distinct CDR3 sequences, roughly 15% of them seen just once; the ten biggest clones take up approximately 3.5%. The CDR3 has 11 residues. In germline, CDR1 is SNHLY, CDR2 FYNNEI. The V end lost 7 bases, the J end lost 3 bases, and 4 bases lay between the germline ends.

This TCR was sampled from a middle-aged woman with Graves' ophthalmopathy. Sequenced sample: blood. The chain recombines TRBV2 with TRBJ2-1; no definite D call. The chain's CDR3 is CASKDYNEQFF. The CDR3 region has the DNA TGTGCCAGCAAAGACTACAATGAGCAGTTCTTC.